This T cell receptor beta chain was observed in a study of T cell responses to AZD1222 COVID-19 vaccine. The study, taken as a whole, reports: When two AZD1222 doses had been given, Spike-specific TCR breadth and depth rose.

Details on this clone: Its antigen remains unknown. Other DNA sequences of this sample code for an identical CDR3.

Germline V gene data show CDR1 as MDHEN and CDR2 as SYDVKM. The CDR3 runs 12 residues. V lost 8 bases and J lost 2, with 7 bases in between. Data came from immunoSEQ multiplex PCR; TCRdb stores just in-frame clones and leaves some out. The sample shows some 150,000 clones, roughly 89% of them seen only once. Material: peripheral blood, obtained on day 0 of AZD1222 vaccination. The rearrangement joins TRBV28 to TRBJ1-5, with D unclear. This TCR was recovered from an adult in good health. The CDR3 nucleotides are TGTGCCAGCCGACGTGGCAATCAGCCCCAGCATTTT. As protein: CASRRGNQPQHF.